A selection of T cell receptor beta chains follows, all from one sample in a study of neoadjuvant anti-PD-1 for oral cavity cancer. Method: immunoSEQ multiplex PCR; TCRdb's copy keeps in-frame clones and lacks some. The sample consists of 25,000 to 40,000 clones, about 80% of them appearing once. The sequenced sample was PBMCs, obtained after nivolumab (anti-PD-1) treatment. The source is a person aged 35-79 years with oral cavity squamous cell carcinoma. The CDR3 runs from the conserved cysteine through the conserved F or W. D genes are given only for firm matches. Not every row has a clone size; where given, it reads once, few, many or a size class.

TRBD1 | - | TRBJ2-7 | TRBV10-3 | TGTGCCATCAGGGGGGGACAGGCCTACGAGCAGTACTTC | CAIRGGQAYEQYF
TRBD2 | - | TRBJ2-5 | TRBV7-2 | TGTGCCAGCAGCCAGAGCGGGGGGGAAGAGACCCAGTACTTC | CASSQSGGEETQYF
- | - | TRBJ2-1 | TRBV18 | TGTGCCAGCTCACCCTACGTAGAATCCTACAATGAGCAGTTCTTC | CASSPYVESYNEQFF
- | - | TRBJ2-2 | TRBV7-9 | TGTGCCAGCAGCCACATGAGTGGCCCGAACACCGGGGAGCTGTTTTTT | CASSHMSGPNTGELFF
TRBD2 | - | TRBJ2-1 | TRBV7-6 | TGTGCCAGCAGCCCAAAGCGGGGGGTCTCCTACAATGAGCAGTTCTTC | CASSPKRGVSYNEQFF
- | - | TRBJ1-5 | TRBV28 | TGTGCCAGCAGTTTAGAAACAGACGGGCAGCCCCAGCATTTT | CASSLETDGQPQHF
- | - | TRBJ2-1 | TRBV5-5 | TGTGCCAGCAGCTCCAGTTGGGGAGATGAGCAGTTCTTC | CASSSSWGDEQFF
TRBD1 | - | TRBJ1-2 | TRBV6-6 | TGTGCCAGCAGCCGGGACAGGTCATCCTATGGCTACACCTTC | CASSRDRSSYGYTF
- | - | TRBJ1-4 | TRBV6-5 | TGTGCCAGCAGTTACTCCCCCCGGGGAGTTGAAAAACTGTTTTTT | CASSYSPRGVEKLFF
- | - | TRBJ1-5 | TRBV7-9 | TGTGCCAGCAGCTCGAGCGGGCCCATGGATCAGCCCCAGCATTTT | CASSSSGPMDQPQHF
TRBD1 | - | TRBJ2-1 | TRBV7-2 | TGTGCCAGCAGCTTGACGGGACAGGGGTCTCAATGGCAGTTCTTC | CASSLTGQGSQWQFF
- | - | TRBJ2-7 | TRBV28 | TGTGCCAGCAAACAGGACACCACCTACGAGCAGTACTTC | CASKQDTTYEQYF
TRBD2 | once | TRBJ2-3 | TRBV6-1 | TGTGCCAGCAGTGGAGCGGGAGGCACAGATACGCAGTATTTT | CASSGAGGTDTQYF
TRBD1 | - | TRBJ1-1 | TRBV7-2 | TGTGCCAGCACCAGTCCCGGGACAGGTTATGAAGCTTTCTTT | CASTSPGTGYEAFF
TRBD2 | - | TRBJ2-3 | TRBV4-2 | TGTGCCAGCAGCCATGTTACTAGCGGGTCTAGCACAGATACGCAGTATTTT | CASSHVTSGSSTDTQYF
TRBD1 | - | TRBJ1-2 | TRBV9 | TGTGCCAGCAGCGTCTCCGGGACAGGACAATATGGCTACACCTTC | CASSVSGTGQYGYTF
TRBD2 | - | TRBJ2-5 | TRBV27 | TGTGCCAGCAGCCGGCTTGGGGGGGTGAAAGAGACCCAGTACTTC | CASSRLGGVKETQYF
- | - | TRBJ2-1 | TRBV19 | TGTGCCAGTAGTATCACCGGGAGCGGTGAGCAGTTCTTC | CASSITGSGEQFF
- | - | TRBJ1-6 | TRBV25-1 | TGTGCCAGCAGTCTTCCGGGCAGGGGTTCACCCCTCCACTTT | CASSLPGRGSPLHF
- | - | TRBJ2-2 | TRBV9 | TGTGCCAGCAGCGTAGCGGCGGGAAACACCGGGGAGCTGTTTTTT | CASSVAAGNTGELFF
- | - | TRBJ2-1 | TRBV6-5 | TGTGCCAGCAGTTACCTGGGGGCGGCGGATGAGCAGTTCTTC | CASSYLGAADEQFF
- | once | TRBJ1-5 | TRBV5-6 | TGTGCCAGCAGTTCTTACGGTTATAGCAATCAGCCCCAGCATTTT | CASSSYGYSNQPQHF
TRBD1 | - | TRBJ2-2 | TRBV5-4 | TGTGCCAGCAGCCCGGGACAGAAGAACACCGGGGAGCTGTTTTTT | CASSPGQKNTGELFF
- | - | TRBJ2-1 | TRBV11-3 | TGTGCCAGCAGCTTGAGATCCCGGGACGGACTTGAGCAGTTCTTC | CASSLRSRDGLEQFF
- | - | TRBJ1-1 | TRBV25-1 | TGTGCCAGCACCCTGTCGGGAAAAAGGGGGACTGAAGCTTTCTTT | CASTLSGKRGTEAFF
TRBD1 | - | TRBJ2-3 | TRBV7-8 | TGTGCCAGCAGCTTAAGGTCTGGCAGGGGGCGATCAGATACGCAGTATTTT | CASSLRSGRGRSDTQYF
TRBD1 | - | TRBJ2-2 | TRBV19 | TGTGCCAGTAGTCAGGGGGCGGACACCGGGGAGCTGTTTTTT | CASSQGADTGELFF
TRBD2 | - | TRBJ2-1 | TRBV5-8 | TGTGCCAGCAACCTAGAACTGGCCGGGACTAGCTACAATGAGCAGTTCTTC | CASNLELAGTSYNEQFF
- | - | TRBJ2-1 | TRBV6-1 | TGTGCCAGCAGGGGGACACCACTATACAATGAGCAGTTCTTC | CASRGTPLYNEQFF
TRBD1 | - | TRBJ2-5 | TRBV30 | TGTGCCTGGAGTGTACCTGGGACAGGGGCGCAAGAGACCCAGTACTTC | CAWSVPGTGAQETQYF
- | - | TRBJ2-5 | TRBV11-2 | TGTGCCAGCAGCCCTTTGCGGGGCGGAGAGACCCAGTACTTC | CASSPLRGGETQYF
- | - | TRBJ2-2 | TRBV10-3 | TGTGCCATCAGACAAAACACCGGGGAGCTGTTTTTT | CAIRQNTGELFF
- | large | TRBJ1-5 | TRBV28 | TGTGCCACGGGACAAGTCTCCAATCAGCCCCAGCATTTT | CATGQVSNQPQHF
- | - | TRBJ1-4 | TRBV7-8 | TGTGCCAGCAGCTTTGTGGGGGGGGATGAAAAACTGTTTTTT | CASSFVGGDEKLFF
TRBD1 | few | TRBJ1-5 | TRBV19 | TGTGCCAGTAGTTCCACAGGGGGCTATCAGCCCCAGCATTTT | CASSSTGGYQPQHF
- | once | TRBJ1-1 | TRBV14 | TGTGCCAGCAGCCAAGACAGGGGACGGGCTTTCTTT | CASSQDRGRAFF
- | - | TRBJ1-1 | TRBV6-1 | TGTGCCAGCAGCATCTGGGGGAACACTGAAGCTTTCTTT | CASSIWGNTEAFF
TRBD1 | - | TRBJ2-7 | TRBV10-3 | TGTGCCATCAATCAGGACAGGGAGTACGAGCAGTACTTC | CAINQDREYEQYF
TRBD1 | - | TRBJ2-3 | TRBV19 | TGTGCCAGTAGTGTACAGGGGTCAGATACGCAGTATTTT | CASSVQGSDTQYF
TRBD2 | few | TRBJ2-3 | TRBV10-3 | TGTGCCTCCGGGGAGCCTAGCGGGGGGGCAGATACGCAGTATTTT | CASGEPSGGADTQYF
TRBD1 | - | TRBJ2-5 | TRBV27 | TGTGCCAGCAGTTTATGGCAGGGGGCTTTCGAGACCCAGTACTTC | CASSLWQGAFETQYF
- | - | TRBJ2-6 | TRBV7-2 | TGTGCCAGCAGCCCCAGGGAAGCCTCTGGGGCCAACGTCCTGACTTTC | CASSPREASGANVLTF
TRBD1 | few | TRBJ1-1 | TRBV6-5 | TGTGCCAGCAGTTACGGGGGACAGCCGAACACTGAAGCTTTCTTT | CASSYGGQPNTEAFF
- | - | TRBJ2-1 | TRBV7-8 | TGTGCCAGCAGCTTCTCGGGACACAATGAGCAGTTCTTC | CASSFSGHNEQFF
- | - | TRBJ1-5 | TRBV6-6 | TGTGCCAGCAGTTACCCCGATCAGCCCCAGCATTTT | CASSYPDQPQHF
- | - | TRBJ2-7 | TRBV10-3 | TGTGCCATCAGTGGGACTGACACCTACGAGCAGTACTTC | CAISGTDTYEQYF